This T cell receptor (beta chain) came from a study of blood T cells in healthy people across ages. Alongside a J-beta primer mix, a sample-barcoded 5' primer served in a second PCR lasting roughly 6 to 12 cycles. A 12-random-nucleotide template-switch adaptor tagged each cDNA molecule. TCRdb independently ran MiXCR on the 5' RACE reads; one entry per CDR3 protein. Of 700,000 or so distinct CDR3 sequences in the sample, approximately 40% were seen once. Remarks on this clonotype: Antigen: not known.

The CDR3 consists of 15 residues. Notes on the study in general: In long-lived donors, naive CD4+ cell counts and diversity exceeded those of aged donors.

The sequence was collected from a man older than 75 in good health. The sequenced sample was blood. The genes are TRBV21-1 and TRBJ2-1; the table's D gene call, TRBD1, was not cross checked with the DNA. TRBV21-1 is a pseudogene. The CDR3 sequence is CASSSCGGPYNEQFF. In nucleotides, the CDR3 is TGTGCCAGCAGCAGTTGCGGGGGTCCCTACAATGAGCAGTTCTTC.